This TCR beta chain was captured in a study of OX40 agonist ivuxolimab in advanced cancers. In terms of the full investigation: Ivuxolimab was an agonistic, fully human IgG2 monoclonal antibody directed against OX40 (CD134), a costimulatory receptor. Intravenous ivuxolimab was administered to patients every 2 weeks at six dose levels: 0.01, 0.1, 0.3, 1.5, 3 and 10 mg/kg. Among the roughly 52 dose-escalation patients, about 20 had hepatocellular carcinoma, roughly 15 melanoma, 9 renal cell carcinoma and 9 head and neck cancer. The paper reports the monotherapy dose-escalation portion (N of about 50 patients) of the phase I ivuxolimab trial. A male proportion of nearly 85% and a mean age of roughly 55 years, ranging from about 20 to 80, were recorded for the dose-escalation cohort. Peripheral TCRbeta sequencing was intended to test whether TCR sequence diversity was altered and clonal T-cell expansion was caused by ivuxolimab. Prior anti-PD-1, anti-PD-L1 or anti-CTLA-4 therapy was permitted, and approximately 42% of dose-escalation patients had received checkpoint inhibitors. Partial responses occurred in three dose-escalation patients: two with cutaneous melanoma and one with hepatocellular carcinoma.

Patients with a history of autoimmune disease or receiving systemic immunosuppression were excluded from the trial. Peripheral blood for TCR sequencing was collected from all dose cohorts at baseline, on cycle 4 day 1, and on cycle 7 day 1. The samples were drawn from a first-in-human, open-label, multicenter phase I dose-escalation trial of ivuxolimab. Adults with locally advanced or metastatic melanoma, renal cell carcinoma, hepatocellular carcinoma or head and neck squamous cell carcinoma were enrolled in the trial. CD4+ and CD8+ T cells were sorted separately from peripheral blood before TCR sequencing. To sequence the TCRbeta CDR3 region, genomic DNA was isolated from the sorted cells. The immunoSEQ Assay was used to sequence the TCRbeta CDR3 regions. TCRdb mirrors the immuneACCESS table, restricted to in-frame sequences. Some clones are absent from its copies; in checked studies, under half trace to an unresolved V gene, and the reason for the others is unknown. For this sample the table gives approximately 70,000 clones, of which 82% were detected only once. The top ten constitute 5.5% to 6% of the sample.

A note on this clone: Its antigen is currently not known. The sample holds no much larger clone one base away, and base qualities are not on file.

Study-level results and caveats: In the 0.1-3.0 mg/kg groups, partial responders had among the lowest normalized peripheral clonal expansion, particularly in CD8+ T cells. On average, CD8+ T cells showed more expanded clones than CD4+ T cells after ivuxolimab. At doses of 0.1 to 3.0 mg/kg, clonal expansion of both CD4+ and CD8+ T cells in blood was seen between baseline and week 6. Low levels of normalized T-cell clonal expansion were also seen in some patients who did not respond. Which antigens the clonally expanded peripheral T cells were specific for was not determined.

The CDR3 measures 15 amino acids from cysteine to phenylalanine. Only CDR3 DNA is held: 45 bases, read in frame from base 1. At the junction V is shortened by 2 bases and J by 11 bases, with 19 bases in between. CDR1 SGHTA and CDR2 FQGTGA are derived from the germline V gene. Sequencing used CD4+ or CD8+ T cells sorted from blood, obtained in a trial of the OX40 agonist ivuxolimab. The source of this sequence is an adult with an advanced solid tumor such as melanoma, head and neck, liver or kidney cancer. The sequence is built from TRBV7-3 and TRBJ2-1, with the identity of the D gene unclear. The CDR3 loop reads CASSLLVSPTTQQFF. The nucleotide sequence reads as follows: TGTGCCAGCAGCTTACTAGTCTCTCCTACAACGCAGCAGTTCTTC. The variable domain in full, with residues beyond the CDR3 obtained from the reference TRBV7-3 and TRBJ2-1 genes, is GAGVSQTPSNKVTEKGKYVELRCDPISGHTALYWYRQSLGQGPEFLIYFQGTGAADDSGLPNDRFFAVRPEGSVSTLKIQRTERGDSAVYLCASSLLVSPTTQQFFGPGTRLTVL.